This record covers a single TCR beta chain. This receptor's antigen is unknown. No base quality information exists; no much larger clone differs at one position. The sample comes from a study of CD8 T cells in Susac syndrome (dated by TCRdb to between 2018 and 2021). Regarding the study in general: The study used repertoire sequencing to test whether antigen drove CD8+ T cell activation and differentiation in Susac syndrome. The study compared CD8+ T cell repertoire clonality among 12 healthy donors, roughly 14 Susac syndrome patients and about 16 multiple sclerosis patients. Study-wide conclusions, independent of this receptor: The study acknowledged that relatively few individuals were included in the TCR sequencing and HLA analysis.

RNA was extracted using the RNeasy kit, and roughly 0.45 to 1 microgram was reverse transcribed with random hexamers. TCR beta CDR3 regions were amplified with the immunoSEQ multiplex PCR assay covering 54 Vbeta and 13 Jbeta segments. PCR amplification bias was corrected by using a synthetic template baseline for primer optimization and computational correction. The paper's processing steps were these. Only productive sequences were kept, with reads annotated to V, D and J genes according to IMGT and analyzed in immunoSEQ Analyzer. Clonality was calculated as one minus the Shannon entropy normalized by log2 of the number of productive unique sequences. Public and private clones were assessed among the 100 most prevalent clones of each patient and control. A clone was defined as Susac-specific if it was absent from the healthy and MS cohorts, from about 1,100 published viral clones and from other ImmuneACCESS disease sequences. TCRdb trimmed public reads at Q25 via fastp, called clones via MiXCR and kept in-frame beta chains. Identical CDR3 proteins give one entry, which carries the most common genes and DNA. None of the V and J calls come from the authors' own analysis; TCRdb made them. The sample table records some 260,000 distinct CDR3 sequences; approximately 81% of these occur just once. Jointly, the top ten make up about 0.11% of the sample.

High-throughput TCR beta sequencing profiled peripheral blood CD8+ and CD4+ T cells from healthy donors, Susac syndrome patients and multiple sclerosis patients. Treatment-naive patients with stable or active relapsing-remitting disease fulfilling revised McDonald criteria were used as multiple sclerosis controls. CD8+ TEMRA cells were enriched by FACS, while bulk CD8+ and CD4+ T cells were purified by magnetic negative isolation. Blood was collected in EDTA tubes and processed within 24 hours, with PBMCs isolated through density gradient centrifugation. PBMCs intended for TCR sequencing were frozen in liquid nitrogen and were later thawed in a 37 degrees C water bath. A purity of at least 90% was achieved for sorted or isolated CD4+, CD8+ and CD8+ TEMRA cells. Trimming accounts for 2 bases at V and 2 bases at J, while the number of junction bases matched to no gene is 8. Taken from cysteine to phenylalanine, the CDR3 has 16 residues. Left in the record is the CDR3 DNA by itself, 48 bases read in frame from the first base. The germline V gene (reference sequence) yields MNHEY for CDR1 and SMNVEV for CDR2.

The TCR was taken from a human donor with multiple sclerosis. The chain links TRBV27 with TRBJ2-7, and 8 junctional nucleotides match TRBD2. The specimen was CD8+ T cells from PBMCs. This receptor has the CDR3 CASSLAPAGVTYEQYF. The DNA reads as follows: TGTGCCAGCAGTTTAGCCCCAGCGGGAGTGACCTACGAGCAGTACTTC.